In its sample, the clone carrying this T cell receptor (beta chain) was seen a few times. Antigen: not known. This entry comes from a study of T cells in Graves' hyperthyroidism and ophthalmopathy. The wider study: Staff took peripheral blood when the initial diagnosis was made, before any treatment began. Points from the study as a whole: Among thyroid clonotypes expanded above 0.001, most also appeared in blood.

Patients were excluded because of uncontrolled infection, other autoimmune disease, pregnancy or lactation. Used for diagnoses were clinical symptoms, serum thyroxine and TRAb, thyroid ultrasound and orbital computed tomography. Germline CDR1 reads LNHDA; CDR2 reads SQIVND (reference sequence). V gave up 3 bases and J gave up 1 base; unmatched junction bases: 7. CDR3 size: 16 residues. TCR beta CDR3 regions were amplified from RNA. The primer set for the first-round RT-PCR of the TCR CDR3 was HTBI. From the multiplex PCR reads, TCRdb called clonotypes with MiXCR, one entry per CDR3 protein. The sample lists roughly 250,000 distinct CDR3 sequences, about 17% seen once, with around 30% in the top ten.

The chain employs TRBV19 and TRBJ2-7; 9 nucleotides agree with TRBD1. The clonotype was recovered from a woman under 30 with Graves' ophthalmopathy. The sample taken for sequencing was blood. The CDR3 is CASSMGDREDSYEQYF. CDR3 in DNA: TGTGCCAGTAGTATGGGGGACAGGGAGGATTCCTACGAGCAGTACTTC.